Following are 29 T cell receptor beta chains from one sample sequenced in a study of blood T cell repertoires in COVID-19. Sequencing used immunoSEQ multiplex PCR; TCRdb keeps in-frame clones, though not all of them. Here the sample spans about 120,000 clones, 70% to 90% being singletons. Sequenced sample: peripheral blood. These TCRs come from a man in his forties with acute or convalescent COVID-19.

As to this clone: This specimen includes other DNA sequences encoding the same CDR3. This chain uses TRBV5-1 with TRBJ2-3; 11 bases align to TRBD2. V gave up 0 bases and J gave up 2 bases; unmatched junction bases: 2. The CDR3 has 16 amino acids. CDR1 and CDR2 from the germline V gene are SGHRS and YFSETQ. CDR3 loop: CASSLGLAGNTDTQYF. The DNA for the CDR3 is TGCGCCAGCAGCTTGGGACTAGCGGGGAACACAGATACGCAGTATTTT. Together with reference TRBV5-1 and TRBJ2-3, the CDR3 gives the full variable domain: KAGVTQTPRYLIKTRGQQVTLSCSPISGHRSVSWYQQTPGQGLQFLFEYFSETQRNKGNFPGRFSGRQFSNSRSEMNVSTLELGDSALYLCASSLGLAGNTDTQYFGPGTRLTVL.

The chain couples TRBV5-6 to TRBJ2-3, with D possibly matching TRBD2 (6 bases). The germline V gene has CDR1 SGHDT and CDR2 YYEEEE. CDR3 size: 15 residues. V lost 0 bases, J lost 5 bases, and 13 bases lay in between. This CDR3 is CASSLGERALDTQYF. The CDR3 nucleotides read TGTGCCAGCAGCTTGGGGGAGCGGGCCTTAGATACGCAGTATTTT.

This clone was seen only once. The chain joins TRBV2 to TRBJ2-7; TRBD1 matches 8 bases. Trimming took 5 bases from V and 2 from J; bases not matched to a gene: 5. The CDR3 runs to 14 residues. Germline-derived CDR1 and CDR2 are SNHLY and FYNNEI. The CDR3 loop reads CASSTAGQAYEQYF. DNA of the CDR3: TGTGCCAGCAGTACGGCGGGACAGGCCTACGAGCAGTACTTC.

The chain links TRBV6-1 to TRBJ2-7; a possible D gene is TRBD2 (7 bases). Trimming took off 2 bases at V and 4 bases at J, with 12 bases between the two ends. CDR1 and CDR2 from the germline V gene are MNHNS and SASEGT. The CDR3 is made up of 14 amino acids. The CDR3 DNA sequence: TGTGCCAGCAGTGAAAGCGGGACACTATACGAGCAGTACTTC. The encoded protein is CASSESGTLYEQYF.

The chain joins TRBV11-2 to TRBJ2-5, with TRBD1 identical over 8 bases. This CDR3 comprises 15 residues. The trim removed 2 bases at V and 3 bases at J, leaving 5 bases unmatched. Germline V lookup: CDR1 SGHAT, CDR2 FQNNGV. The CDR3 protein is CASSLQQGVKETQYF. The CDR3 DNA reads TGTGCCAGCAGCTTACAACAGGGGGTTAAAGAGACCCAGTACTTC.

V and J are TRBV10-3 and TRBJ1-4; 7 nucleotides agree with TRBD1. Trimming took 5 bases from V and 2 from J; bases not matched to a gene: 2. The CDR3 contains 14 residues. In germline, CDR1 is ENHRY, CDR2 SYGVKD. The CDR3 protein is CAISRQGTNEKLFF. DNA of the CDR3: TGTGCCATCAGTAGACAGGGTACTAATGAAAAACTGTTTTTT.

This clone has only one observation. The chain combines TRBV5-1 with TRBJ2-5; 14 bases agree with TRBD2. V lost 4 bases and J lost 5; bases outside the gene matches: 13. The germline CDR1 and CDR2 sequences are SGHRS and YFSETQ. The CDR3 spans 18 residues. Here the CDR3 reads CASSRTGTSGSMGETQYF. In nucleotides, the CDR3 is TGCGCCAGCAGCCGTACCGGGACTAGCGGGAGTATGGGGGAGACCCAGTACTTC.

The gene calls are TRBV29-1 and TRBJ2-1, with 8 bases aligning to TRBD2. V trimming: 6 bases; J trimming: 4 bases; junction bases outside the gene matches: 8. The CDR3 is 14 amino acids. Germline CDR1 and CDR2: SQVTM and ANQGSEA. This CDR3 is CSVPPGGTYNEQFF. DNA for the CDR3: TGCAGCGTCCCCCCGGGGGGGACTTACAATGAGCAGTTCTTC.

The chain uses TRBV28 and TRBJ2-3, with D possibly being TRBD2 (5 bases). Trimming shortened V by 7 bases and J by 0 bases, and 11 bases separated the two germline ends. This CDR3 has 14 amino acids. Germline V gene lookup returns CDR1 MDHEN and CDR2 SYDVKM. CDR3 nucleotides: TGTGCCAGCAAGGTCAGCGGCAGCACAGATACGCAGTATTTT. Its protein is CASKVSGSTDTQYF. The variable domain in full, completed from reference TRBV28 and TRBJ2-3, reads DVKVTQSSRYLVKRTGEKVFLECVQDMDHENMFWYRQDPGLGLRLIYFSYDVKMKEKGDIPEGYSVSREKKERFSLILESASTNQTSMYLCASKVSGSTDTQYFGPGTRLTVL.

This chain links TRBV6-6 with TRBJ1-6; 7 bases agree with TRBD1. V lost 8 bases, J lost 7 bases, and 5 bases stayed unmatched. The germline V gene encodes CDR1 MNHNY and CDR2 SVGAGI (reference sequence). CDR3 length equals 13 residues. The CDR3 DNA reads TGTGCCAGCTCCCGACAGGGCAATTCACCCCTCCACTTT. This sequence encodes CASSRQGNSPLHF.

V is TRBV19 and J is TRBJ2-1, with 10 bases aligning to TRBD2. The CDR3 spans 15 residues. The junction had 7 bases not matched to a gene; V was cut back by 3 bases and J by 8 bases. The germline V gene encodes CDR1 LNHDA and CDR2 SQIVND (reference sequence). The CDR3 protein is CASSMSSGRLYEQFF. CDR3 sequence (DNA): TGTGCCAGTAGTATGAGTAGCGGGAGGTTATATGAGCAGTTCTTC.

The chain uses TRBV28 and TRBJ1-2; 8 bases map to TRBD1. The CDR3 has 15 amino acids. CDR1 is MDHEN, CDR2 SYDVKM, per germline. J gave up 5 bases and V 3 bases, and 8 bases lay outside the gene matches. The CDR3 reads CASSFRDRYKYGYTF. Written as DNA, the CDR3 is TGTGCCAGCAGTTTTCGGGACAGGTACAAATATGGCTACACCTTC.

The chain uses TRBV6-5 and TRBJ2-1; D gene uncertain. Germline V gives CDR1 MNHEY, CDR2 SVGAGI. The V gene lost 0 bases and the J gene lost 0 bases, with 9 bases spanning the gap. The CDR3 is 16 amino acids. Here the CDR3 DNA reads TGTGCCAGCAGTTACTCGGCCTTTGGCTCCTACAATGAGCAGTTCTTC. As protein: CASSYSAFGSYNEQFF.

V and J are TRBV18 and TRBJ1-2, with D perhaps TRBD1 (6 bases). This CDR3 spans 15 amino acids. V was shortened by 4 bases and J by 2 bases, with 14 bases between the two germline ends. Per the germline V gene, CDR1 is KGHSH and CDR2 is LQKENI. The CDR3 DNA is TGTGCCAGCTCACGCCGGACAGCTGACAACTATGGCTACACCTTC. This codes for CASSRRTADNYGYTF.

The rearrangement uses TRBV10-3 and TRBJ2-6; D perhaps matches TRBD1 (6 bases). V lost 7 bases to trimming and J lost 0 bases, with 28 bases between them. The CDR3 runs 21 residues. CDR1 ENHRY and CDR2 SYGVKD come from the germline V gene. Here the CDR3 reads CAIKAQPGAGFSDSGANVLTF. The DNA for the CDR3 is TGTGCCATCAAAGCCCAGCCAGGGGCAGGATTTTCGGACTCTGGGGCCAACGTCCTGACTTTC.

The V gene is TRBV6-6, the J gene TRBJ1-4; TRBD1 is a possible D gene (6 bases). The CDR3 extends over 14 amino acids. The V end was cut by 6 bases, the J end by 4 bases, with 12 bases between. CDR1 and CDR2 (germline): MNHNY, SVGAGI (reference sequence). CDR3 region: CASSRQEVNEKLFF. CDR3 bases: TGTGCCAGCAGCAGACAGGAGGTTAATGAAAAACTGTTTTTT.

This sequence joins TRBV6-1 and TRBJ1-2, with D possibly being TRBD1 (6 bases). The germline V and J ends were trimmed by 1 base and 4 bases, with 10 bases remaining between them. This CDR3 has 14 residues. In germline, CDR1 is MNHNS, CDR2 SASEGT. The CDR3 reads CASSEDGQPYGYTF. In DNA form, the CDR3 reads TGTGCCAGCAGTGAAGATGGACAGCCCTATGGCTACACCTTC.

The V and J genes are TRBV4-1 and TRBJ1-3, with TRBD1 as a possible D gene (5 bases). Germline loops: CDR1 MGHRA, CDR2 YSYEKL. V was pared by 1 base and J by 0 bases, with 13 bases between. This CDR3 spans 17 amino acids. CDR3 sequence: CASSQGPWGGSGNTIYF. CDR3 DNA sequence: TGCGCCAGCAGCCAAGGTCCCTGGGGCGGCTCTGGAAACACCATATATTTT.

The chain has TRBV5-1 and TRBJ1-4; D uncertain. V was shortened by 6 bases and J by 7 bases, with 13 bases between the two germline ends. Germline CDR1 is SGHRS and CDR2 is YFSETQ. The CDR3 is 13 amino acids. The DNA for the CDR3 is TGCGCCAGCACCCCCCATGCGGGTGAAAAACTGTTTTTT. Translating gives CASTPHAGEKLFF. Looking up the rest from reference TRBV5-1 and TRBJ1-4 gives the full variable domain: KAGVTQTPRYLIKTRGQQVTLSCSPISGHRSVSWYQQTPGQGLQFLFEYFSETQRNKGNFPGRFSGRQFSNSRSEMNVSTLELGDSALYLCASTPHAGEKLFFGSGTQLSVL.

This rearrangement joins TRBV5-1 to TRBJ1-1; no reliable D call. Germline values: CDR1 SGHRS, CDR2 YFSETQ. This CDR3 region has 14 residues. Trimming shortened V by 0 bases and J by 4 bases, and 10 bases separated the two germline ends. CDR3 residues: CASSLEGVGTEAFF. DNA of the CDR3: TGCGCCAGCAGCTTGGAGGGAGTAGGCACTGAAGCTTTCTTT.

The chain couples TRBV27 to TRBJ1-6; no clear D. The CDR3 runs 15 residues. V was trimmed by 2 bases and J by 4 bases, leaving 9 bases between them. Germline V CDR1 and CDR2: MNHEY, SMNVEV (reference sequence). CDR3 nucleotide sequence: TGTGCCAGCAGTTTAAGCGCGGGGTATAATTCACCCCTCCACTTT. Translated: CASSLSAGYNSPLHF.

The chain employs TRBV6-5 and TRBJ2-7, with 7 bases matching TRBD1. Per the germline V gene, CDR1 is MNHEY and CDR2 is SVGAGI. The V gene end was trimmed by 7 bases and the J gene end by 1 base; junction bases not matched to a gene: 4. The CDR3 totals 13 residues. The CDR3 DNA reads TGTGCCAGCACAGGACAGGTATCCTACGAGCAGTACTTC. It translates to CASTGQVSYEQYF.

The chain carries TRBV27 and TRBJ1-4; TRBD1 matches 8 bases. The CDR3 runs 17 residues. V gave up 6 bases and J gave up 0 bases; unmatched junction bases: 9. Per germline, CDR1 MNHEY and CDR2 SMNVEV (reference sequence). The DNA for the CDR3 is TGTGCCAGCAGCCCGACAGGGGCGGTCGCAACTAATGAAAAACTGTTTTTT. It translates to CASSPTGAVATNEKLFF.

This clone has just one count. This rearrangement joins TRBV19 to TRBJ1-4; D may be TRBD1 (6 bases). From germline, CDR1 is LNHDA and CDR2 SQIVND (reference sequence). V was pared by 1 base and J by 5 bases, with 14 bases between. The CDR3 has 16 residues. CDR3 sequence: CASSIVDRRLNEKLFF. In nucleotides, the CDR3 is TGTGCCAGTAGTATAGTGGACAGACGGTTAAATGAAAAACTGTTTTTT.

The chain joins TRBV24-1 to TRBJ1-5; D possibly corresponds to TRBD1 (5 bases). CDR1 is KGHDR, CDR2 SFDVKD, per germline. Trimming took off 3 bases at V and 3 bases at J, with 11 bases between the two ends. The CDR3 has 15 amino acids. CDR3 amino acids: CATSDPRAANQPQHF. The CDR3 coding sequence is TGTGCCACCAGTGATCCCAGGGCAGCCAATCAGCCCCAGCATTTT.

Many counts were recorded for this clone. This chain uses TRBV7-9 with TRBJ1-4; TRBD1 is a possible D gene (5 bases). There are 16 residues in the CDR3. Germline lookup yields CDR1 SEHNR and CDR2 FQNEAQ (reference sequence). V was cut by 5 bases and J by 0 bases, with 13 bases left in between. In DNA form, the CDR3 reads TGTGCCAGCAGCGCGGGCGGGGGGACAACTAATGAAAAACTGTTTTTT. It encodes CASSAGGGTTNEKLFF. Looking up the rest from reference TRBV7-9 and TRBJ1-4 gives the full variable domain: DTGVSQNPRHKITKRGQNVTFRCDPISEHNRLYWYRQTLGQGPEFLTYFQNEAQLEKSRLLSDRFSAERPKGSFSTLEIQRTEQGDSAMYLCASSAGGGTTNEKLFFGSGTQLSVL.

V and J are TRBV2 and TRBJ2-3; TRBD1 matches at 9 bases. The CDR3 extends over 15 amino acids. The germline V gene encodes CDR1 SNHLY and CDR2 FYNNEI. Losses at the gene ends were 6 bases for V and 3 bases for J; bases not matched to a gene: 7. CDR3 sequence: CASRQTGGGTDTQYF. In DNA form, the CDR3 reads TGTGCCAGCAGGCAGACAGGGGGGGGTACAGATACGCAGTATTTT.

The chain carries TRBV4-2 and TRBJ2-4; D might be TRBD2 (5 bases). The CDR3 contains 11 residues. CDR1 and CDR2 from the germline V gene are LGHNA and YNFKEQ. The V end lost 8 bases, the J end lost 10 bases, and 12 bases lay between the germline ends. CDR3 nucleotides: TGTGCCAGCGCCCCGAGGGAAATTCAGTACTTC. Translated: CASAPREIQYF.

CDR3 region: CASSSQGYYGYTF. CDR3 coding DNA: TGTGCCAGCAGCTCTCAGGGGTACTATGGCTACACCTTC. The chain combines TRBV27 with TRBJ1-2, with a weak D call TRBD1 (6 bases). The CDR3 is made up of 13 amino acids. Trimming left V 6 bases short and J 3 bases short, with 11 bases between. The germline gives CDR1 MNHEY, CDR2 SMNVEV (reference sequence).